This T cell receptor (beta chain) is drawn from a study of spatial heterogeneity in lung cancer. Time point meaning: sample taken at primary tumor resection. Whole RNA was taken from tumor, nontumor lung or frozen PBMC; it was then sequenced unsorted. TCRdb re-derived calls from the 5' RACE reads in MiXCR, one entry per CDR3 protein. The sample includes tens of thousands of distinct CDR3 sequences, approximately 20% of them seen just once. This clonotype was counted many times. The CDR3 is 14 residues long. Trimming pared 3 bases from V and 0 bases from J, leaving 6 bases between. CDR1 and CDR2 from the germline V gene are SNHLY and FYNNEI.

V and J are TRBV2 and TRBJ1-5; D call uncertain. The sequence derives from a male donor with early-stage non-small cell lung cancer. Sequenced here: PBMCs, sampled at surgery. The DNA for the CDR3 is TGTGCCAGCAGTGACAGATATAGCAATCAGCCCCAGCATTTT. The encoded protein is CASSDRYSNQPQHF.